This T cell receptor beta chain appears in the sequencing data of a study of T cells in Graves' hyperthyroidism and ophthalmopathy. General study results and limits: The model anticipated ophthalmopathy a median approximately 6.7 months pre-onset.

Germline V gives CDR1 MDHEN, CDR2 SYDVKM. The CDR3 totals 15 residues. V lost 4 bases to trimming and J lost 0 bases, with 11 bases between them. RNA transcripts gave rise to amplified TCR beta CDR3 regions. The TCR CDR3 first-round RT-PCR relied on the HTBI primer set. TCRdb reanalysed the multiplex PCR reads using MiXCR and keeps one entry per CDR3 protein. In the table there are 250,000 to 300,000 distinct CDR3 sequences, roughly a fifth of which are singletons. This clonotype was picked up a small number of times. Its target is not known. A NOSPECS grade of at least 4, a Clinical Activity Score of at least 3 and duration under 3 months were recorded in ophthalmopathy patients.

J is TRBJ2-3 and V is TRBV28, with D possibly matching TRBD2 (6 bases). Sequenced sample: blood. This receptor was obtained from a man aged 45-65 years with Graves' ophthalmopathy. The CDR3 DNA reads TGTGCCAGCAGTTCTGAAACTAGCAGCACAGATACGCAGTATTTT. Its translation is CASSSETSSTDTQYF.